This T cell receptor (beta chain) was identified during a study of blood T cells in healthy people across ages. Points from the study as a whole: A roughly linear age-dependent decrease characterized TCR beta diversity per million T cells.

This clonotype was recorded only once. Its antigen is undetermined. The CDR3 extends over 14 amino acids. Germline V gene lookup returns CDR1 SQVTM and CDR2 ANQGSEA. After removal of 0 bases from V and 4 bases from J, the junction contained 2 bases not matched to a gene. It was with a sample-barcoded 5' primer and a J-beta primer mix that a second PCR of roughly 7 to 12 cycles was run. TCRdb independently ran MiXCR on the 5' RACE reads; one entry per CDR3 protein. The table includes about 590,000 distinct CDR3 sequences, around 31% detected once. Material: blood. The TCR was taken from a woman of 80 years or more in good health. The chain employs TRBV29-1 and TRBJ1-3, with 8 bases identical to TRBD1. CDR3 residues: CSVEDRTGGNTIYF. CDR3 sequence (DNA): TGCAGCGTTGAAGACAGGACAGGGGGAAACACCATATATTTT.